A selection of T cell receptor beta chains follows, all from one sample in a study of human CD8 memory T cell subsets. For each CDR3 protein, TCRdb gives one entry from its re-call of the 5' RACE reads, without DNA. Its table lists about 9,300 distinct CDR3 sequences. Specimen: CD8+ T cells from PBMCs. The source of these receptors is a human donor in good health. CDR3s include the opening cysteine and the closing phenylalanine or tryptophan. Not every row has a clone size; where given, it reads once, few, many or a size class.

clone_size j_call v_call cdr3_aa
medium-sized TRBJ2-7 TRBV4-3 CASSQDRAGLVYEQYF
medium-sized TRBJ2-1 TRBV20-1 CSADTSGTNEQFF
. TRBJ2-2 TRBV6-4 CASSQRGANTGELFF
. TRBJ2-7 TRBV28 CASSSGRAGEQYF
. TRBJ2-7 TRBV15 CATSASPGQSSYEQYF
. TRBJ2-7 TRBV4-1 CASSQEGLEYEQYF
. TRBJ2-5 TRBV4-3 CASSQDSNQETQYF
. TRBJ1-1 TRBV27 CASGLGVNTEAFF
. TRBJ2-7 TRBV5-4 CASSIKSFGIYEQYF
. TRBJ2-2 TRBV6-2/TRBV6-3 CASSVAGDPNTGELFF
. TRBJ2-3 TRBV7-3 CASSLKAPTDTQYF
. TRBJ2-1 TRBV12-3/TRBV12-4 CASSLVGGKDNEQFF
. TRBJ2-1 TRBV20-1 CSAKGVAHNEQFF
. TRBJ1-5 TRBV28 CASSSDRTYSNQPQHF
. TRBJ2-3 TRBV11-2 CASSLGWGTDTQYF
. TRBJ2-7 TRBV4-1 CASSQQTGGPYEQYF
. TRBJ2-2 TRBV6-4 CASSEQGANTGELFF
medium-sized TRBJ1-2 TRBV12-3/TRBV12-4 CASTLEDGGYTF
. TRBJ2-7 TRBV4-1 CASSYDRGQYEQYF
. TRBJ2-1 TRBV6-2/TRBV6-3 CASSYLGGQESEQFF
. TRBJ1-2 TRBV3-1 CASSPITSNRGYGYTF
. TRBJ1-1 TRBV7-8 CASSLDGGGNTEAFF
. TRBJ1-2 TRBV4-1 CASSQPDRVGGYTF
. TRBJ2-2 TRBV14 CASSPRTGLANTGELFF
. TRBJ1-3 TRBV4-2 CASSQAASPGNTIYF
. TRBJ2-7 TRBV7-3 CASSVDRGPSYEQYF
. TRBJ2-7 TRBV29-1 CSVDSGINSYEQYF
large TRBJ2-2 TRBV5-5 CASSLVEENTGELFF
. TRBJ1-2 TRBV4-3 CASSQDKSIGNYGYTF
. TRBJ1-1 TRBV7-9 CASSLGSMNTEAFF
. TRBJ2-2 TRBV7-9 CASSSPGGDRIETGELFF
medium-sized TRBJ2-2 TRBV29-1 CSVVRETGELFF
. TRBJ2-7 TRBV4-1 CASSQDSVPSFYEQYF
. TRBJ2-7 TRBV6-2/TRBV6-3 CASSDRDRGLNGSYEQYF
. TRBJ1-1 TRBV6-4 CASSDSDKNTEAFF
. TRBJ2-1 TRBV13 CASSSFSGTPSSYNEQFF
. TRBJ2-2 TRBV7-3 CASSDGPGLTGELFF
. TRBJ2-7 TRBV15 CATSPRDRAYEQYF
. TRBJ1-2 TRBV14 CASSRGQGGDYGYTF
. TRBJ2-7 TRBV12-3/TRBV12-4 CASSPGHTYEQYF
. TRBJ2-7 TRBV7-6 CASSLGADLQGSREQYF
. TRBJ2-3 TRBV11-2 CASRSLAGLEPDTQYF
. TRBJ1-1 TRBV12-3/TRBV12-4 CASSVGFNTEAFF
. TRBJ2-5 TRBV6-6 CASSYPTGPQETQYF
. TRBJ1-1 TRBV7-2 CASSLVVDLMNTEAFF
. TRBJ2-3 TRBV6-5 CASSPAERRITDTQYF
. TRBJ2-6 TRBV20-1 CSAKDRTGANVLTF
. TRBJ2-7 TRBV2 CASSEVGRTSGYYEQYF
. TRBJ2-7 TRBV5-1 CASSLSQVYEQYF